One and the same sample provided the 2 T cell receptor beta chains below, sequenced in a study of OX40 agonist ivuxolimab in advanced cancers. Measured with immunoSEQ multiplex PCR; TCRdb has only the in-frame clones, and not every one. This repertoire shows 74,000 or so clones, approximately 86% found once; its top ten account for about 2.1%. The input for sequencing was CD4+ or CD8+ T cells sorted from blood, taken in a trial of the OX40 agonist ivuxolimab. These receptor sequences come from an adult with an advanced solid tumor such as melanoma, head and neck, liver or kidney cancer.

The gene calls are TRBV11-3 and TRBJ2-1; 13 nucleotides align to TRBD2. Per germline, CDR1 SGHNT and CDR2 YENEEA. The CDR3 consists of 16 residues. Losses at the gene ends were 5 bases for V and 7 bases for J; bases not matched to a gene: 8. Here the CDR3 reads CASSRGLAGVGNEQFF. CDR3 DNA sequence: TGTGCCAGCAGCAGAGGACTAGCGGGAGTGGGTAATGAGCAGTTCTTC. The full variable domain, completed using reference TRBV11-3 and TRBJ2-1, is EAGVVQSPRYKIIEKKQPVAFWCNPISGHNTLYWYLQNLGQGPELLIRYENEEAVDDSQLPKDRFSAERLKGVDSTLKIQPAELGDSAVYLCASSRGLAGVGNEQFFGPGTRLTVL.

The rearrangement links TRBV19 to TRBJ2-3; D not resolved. Germline CDR1 LNHDA, CDR2 SQIVND (reference sequence). V dropped 7 bases and J dropped 4 bases, with 15 bases sitting between them. The CDR3 has 14 amino acids. This CDR3 reads CASMVVGGADTQYF. The CDR3 DNA sequence: TGTGCCAGTATGGTGGTAGGTGGAGCAGATACGCAGTATTTT.